Given below is one T cell receptor (beta chain) in context. This sample was taken from a study of blood T cell repertoires in COVID-19. Across the study: There were acute and convalescent COVID-19 samples, and they came from the United States, Italy and Spain. The analysed material was cDNA or gDNA that came from T cells, B-cell-depleted T cells, or PBMCs.

Authors' processing steps: Using reference gene primer amplification, nucleated cell counts were estimated. The data were produced by immunoSEQ multiplex PCR, yet TCRdb's version contains in-frame clones alone and is incomplete. V and J calls and clone size are those listed in that table; D and trimming were worked out from the DNA. This repertoire shows around 100,000 clones, 84% found once; its top ten account for 20% to 25%. V lost 3 bases and J lost 5; bases outside the gene matches: 12. The CDR3 has 17 residues. Germline CDR1 and CDR2: DFQATT and SNEGSKA (reference sequence). The source of this sequence is a human donor in a cohort sampled during active COVID-19. The chain is built from TRBV20-1 and TRBJ2-1; TRBD2 matches 11 bases. The sequencing sample was made of peripheral blood. The DNA for the CDR3 is TGCAGTGCTAGTGACCCCGCACTAGCGGGGGCCAACAATGAGCAGTTCTTC. Protein sequence: CSASDPALAGANNEQFF.